A single sample gave rise to the 24 T cell receptor beta chains below, sequenced in a study of vaccination effects on CD4 cells after COVID-19. Before sequencing took place, the ViraFEST assay used viral peptide pools to expand antigen-specific CD4+ T cells. Culture proceeded for more than 8 days, and CD4+ T cells were then isolated. Either the mRNA-1273 or the BNT162b2 vaccine was given to participants as two doses. These receptors have no identified antigens. TCRdb's table, derived via immunoSEQ multiplex PCR, lists solely in-frame clones and lacks some. The sample holds under 50,000 clones, almost 85% seen once. This specimen was CD4+ T cells from PBMCs cultured with HCoV-NL63 spike peptides, taken after COVID-19 vaccination. These receptors originate from a human donor who received a COVID-19 vaccine. Some clones in this sample may be carry-over from other donors' samples.

The chain employs TRBV4-1 and TRBJ2-4, with a possible D match to TRBD2 (5 bases). V gave up 1 base and J gave up 1 base, with 11 bases separating them. From germline, CDR1 is MGHRA and CDR2 YSYEKL. CDR3 length: 16 amino acids. This CDR3 is CASSQGPAEAKNIQYF. The DNA for the CDR3 is TGCGCCAGCAGCCAAGGCCCAGCGGAGGCCAAAAACATTCAGTACTTC.

The chain combines TRBV21-1 with TRBJ2-4; the table's D call TRBD2 went unverified against the DNA. TRBV21-1 is annotated as a pseudogene. This CDR3 has 16 residues. The CDR3 DNA is TGTGCCAGCAGCAAAGGGGCAAGGGGGGGCAAAAACATTCAGTACTTC. Protein product: CASSKGARGGKNIQYF.

This clone was found a few times. The chain carries TRBV6-5 and TRBJ1-6; 7 bases agree with TRBD1. The CDR3 extends over 15 amino acids. J was trimmed by 5 bases and V by 7 bases; bases with no gene match: 8. The germline V gene has CDR1 MNHEY and CDR2 SVGAGI. The CDR3 reads CASKTGFGNNSPLHF. Here the CDR3 DNA reads TGTGCCAGCAAGACAGGGTTTGGGAATAATTCACCCCTCCACTTT.

The V gene is TRBV7-2, the J gene TRBJ2-6; 7 bases align to TRBD1. V was pared by 5 bases and J by 4 bases, with 5 bases of the junction left unmatched. The CDR3 extends over 15 amino acids. Per the germline V gene, CDR1 is SGHTA and CDR2 is FQGNSA. The CDR3 DNA reads as TGTGCCAGCAGCGCGACAGGGACCGGGGCCAACGTCCTGACTTTC. Its protein is CASSATGTGANVLTF.

J is TRBJ1-1 and V is TRBV16; TRBD1 matches at 7 bases. Germline-derived CDR1 and CDR2 are KGHSY and FQNENV. This CDR3 spans 15 amino acids. The trim removed 4 bases at V and 6 bases at J, leaving 11 bases unmatched. The CDR3 DNA reads TGTGCCAGCAGCCCTCCCCAGGGGGATAAAGCTGAAGCTTTCTTT. Its protein product is CASSPPQGDKAEAFF.

A few counts support this clone. The rearrangement links TRBV30 to TRBJ2-1; D possibly matches TRBD1 or TRBD2 (5 bases each). Germline loops: CDR1 GTSNPN, CDR2 SVGIG (reference sequence). The CDR3 is made up of 12 amino acids. The V end lost 1 base, the J end lost 4 bases, and 5 bases lay between the germline ends. Here the CDR3 DNA reads TGTGCCTGGAGTGGGGGGTACAATGAGCAGTTCTTC. As protein: CAWSGGYNEQFF.

This chain uses TRBV28 with TRBJ2-7; tentative D call: TRBD1 (5 bases). The CDR3 has 14 residues. Germline V gene sequence: CDR1 MDHEN, CDR2 SYDVKM. V gave up 5 bases and J gave up 7 bases, with 18 bases separating them. DNA for the CDR3: TGTGCCAGCAGTCCCCAAATTTCAGGGTGGGAGCAGTACGTC. Protein product: CASSPQISGWEQYV.

This chain connects TRBV18 to TRBJ1-3; D gene ambiguous. Germline loops: CDR1 KGHSH, CDR2 LQKENI. The CDR3 loop spans 12 amino acids. Trimming removed 2 bases at V and 4 bases at J, with 3 bases between. Written as DNA, the CDR3 is TGTGCCAGCTCACCAGAGGGAAACACCATATATTTT. Translating gives CASSPEGNTIYF.

This clone has a handful of counts. The gene calls are TRBV18 and TRBJ1-2; maybe TRBD1 (5 bases). V lost 3 bases to trimming and J lost 4 bases, with 12 bases between them. This CDR3 comprises 14 residues. Germline-derived CDR1 and CDR2 are KGHSH and LQKENI. Here the CDR3 DNA reads TGTGCCAGCTCACCCGGGGGTCTTGGCTATGGCTACACCTTC. Translating gives CASSPGGLGYGYTF.

The chain is built from TRBV28 and TRBJ2-1; unclear D gene. Trimming removed 2 bases from V and 9 bases from J, with 14 bases in between. This CDR3 has 14 residues. The V gene's germline CDR1 is MDHEN and CDR2 SYDVKM. Here the CDR3 reads CASSLIQGSGEQFF. The CDR3, as DNA: TGTGCCAGCAGTTTAATTCAAGGGTCAGGTGAGCAGTTCTTC.

The chain recombines TRBV10-3 with TRBJ2-7, with 8 bases matching TRBD1. Losses at the gene ends were 6 bases for V and 1 base for J; bases not matched to a gene: 2. Germline loops: CDR1 ENHRY, CDR2 SYGVKD. The CDR3 is 13 residues long. The CDR3 DNA reads as TGTGCCATCAGGAGGACAGGGTCCTACGAGCAGTACTTC. It codes for CAIRRTGSYEQYF.

V gene TRBV15 combines with J gene TRBJ2-5; D remains unclear. Between the trimmed V and J ends, which lost 0 bases and 1 base, there was a span of 12 bases. The CDR3 consists of 16 residues. The germline V gene encodes CDR1 LNHNV and CDR2 YYDKDF (reference sequence). CDR3 sequence (DNA): TGTGCCACCAGCAGAGATTTAACCCCCACCCAAGAGACCCAGTACTTC. Its protein product is CATSRDLTPTQETQYF.

This clone was seen only once. The V gene is TRBV11-1, the J gene TRBJ1-4; D is unclear. Trimming removed 0 bases from V and 0 bases from J, with 11 bases in between. The germline V gene has CDR1 SGHAT and CDR2 FQDESV (reference sequence). This CDR3 contains 17 residues. DNA of the CDR3: TGTGCCAGCAGCTTAGCACCCTTTAGGGCAACTAATGAAAAACTGTTTTTT. It translates to CASSLAPFRATNEKLFF.

The chain uses TRBV5-6 and TRBJ1-1, with D possibly being TRBD1 (5 bases). The CDR3 totals 14 residues. The V end was cut by 5 bases, the J end by 1 base, with 12 bases between. Germline V gene data show CDR1 as SGHDT and CDR2 as YYEEEE. The CDR3 region is CASRLRARNTEAFF. CDR3 bases: TGTGCCAGCAGACTCAGGGCTCGGAACACTGAAGCTTTCTTT.

This chain uses TRBV15 with TRBJ1-2, with a weak D call TRBD1 (5 bases). CDR3 length: 12 residues. Germline V gene sequence: CDR1 LNHNV, CDR2 YYDKDF (reference sequence). Trimming removed 1 base at V and 6 bases at J, with 6 bases between. The CDR3 loop is CATSRGGDGYTF. The CDR3 DNA follows: TGTGCCACCAGCAGAGGAGGGGATGGCTACACCTTC.

The V gene is TRBV7-8, the J gene TRBJ1-1; unclear D gene. The CDR3 length is 15 residues. Trimming removed 5 bases at V and 1 base at J, with 14 bases between. Per the germline V gene, CDR1 is SGHVS and CDR2 is FQNEAQ. Here the CDR3 reads CASSAARAGNTEAFF. DNA of the CDR3: TGTGCCAGCAGCGCCGCTAGGGCGGGGAACACTGAAGCTTTCTTT.

CDR3 DNA sequence: TGTGCCTGGAGGGGGACAGGGGACGGGGGCTACACCTTC. Its protein product is CAWRGTGDGGYTF. The chain has TRBV30 and TRBJ1-2, with 10 bases matching TRBD1. Germline V CDR1 and CDR2: GTSNPN, SVGIG (reference sequence). The J segment lost 8 bases and the V segment lost 3 bases, leaving 6 bases of the junction unmatched. This CDR3 has 13 amino acids. Full variable domain (missing parts from reference TRBV30 and TRBJ1-2): SQTIHQWPATLVQPVGSPLSLECTVEGTSNPNLYWYRQAAGRGLQLLFYSVGIGQISSEVPQNLSASRPQDRQFILSSKKLLLSDSGFYLCAWRGTGDGGYTFGSGTRLTVV.

This chain connects TRBV6-5 to TRBJ1-2; unclear D gene. The CDR3 has 13 residues. V dropped 6 bases and J dropped 2 bases, with 10 bases sitting between them. The germline V gene encodes CDR1 MNHEY and CDR2 SVGAGI. CDR3 protein: CASSHTVNYGYTF. CDR3 in DNA: TGTGCCAGCAGCCACACAGTCAACTATGGCTACACCTTC.

The J gene is TRBJ2-7, the V gene TRBV9, with unresolved D. This CDR3 contains 12 residues. CDR1 is SGDLS, CDR2 YYNGEE, per germline. Trimming stripped 0 bases from V and 2 bases from J, with 3 bases between. CDR3: CASSVVPYEQYV. CDR3 nucleotides: TGTGCCAGCAGCGTAGTGCCCTACGAGCAGTACGTC.

The V and J genes are TRBV7-3 and TRBJ1-2; D call uncertain. This CDR3 is 13 amino acids long. The V gene's germline CDR1 is SGHTA and CDR2 FQGTGA. V shed 1 base and J shed 4 bases, with 7 bases lying between them. The CDR3 protein is CASSLNWGYGYTF. The CDR3 region has the DNA TGTGCCAGCAGCTTAAACTGGGGCTATGGCTACACCTTC.

The chain employs TRBV28 and TRBJ1-1; D remains unclear. The CDR3 has 14 residues. Germline assignment: CDR1 MDHEN and CDR2 SYDVKM. Trimming shortened V by 2 bases and J by 0 bases, and 7 bases separated the two germline ends. The chain's CDR3 is CASSLAVLNTEAFF. In DNA, the CDR3 is TGTGCCAGCAGTTTAGCGGTATTGAACACTGAAGCTTTCTTT.

This chain uses TRBV6-6 with TRBJ2-5; possible D gene TRBD1, 6 bases. CDR1 is MNHNY and CDR2 is SVGAGI in the germline V gene (reference sequence). The length of the CDR3 is 17 residues. V was cut by 5 bases and J by 5 bases, with 24 bases left in between. The CDR3 nucleotides read TGTGCCAGCAGTCGGGGATCACAGGGAGTAGGGCAGGAGACCCAGTACTTC. Protein product: CASSRGSQGVGQETQYF.

The J gene is TRBJ1-1, the V gene TRBV29-1; TRBD1 matches 9 bases. Germline V lookup: CDR1 SQVTM, CDR2 ANQGSEA. The length of the CDR3 is 14 residues. The V gene end was trimmed by 6 bases and the J gene end by 7 bases; junction bases not matched to a gene: 12. The CDR3 DNA is TGCAGCGTCCACCTACAGGGGGCTGATGGTGAAGCTTTCTTT. It specifies CSVHLQGADGEAFF.

The chain uses TRBV28 and TRBJ1-5; D perhaps matches TRBD1 (5 bases). The CDR3 extends over 16 amino acids. Germline V gene sequence: CDR1 MDHEN, CDR2 SYDVKM. Trimming removed 10 bases from V and 4 bases from J, with 23 bases in between. CDR3 sequence reads: CATTPGGSNGNQPQHF. CDR3 coding DNA: TGTGCCACCACCCCCGGGGGGTCTAATGGTAATCAGCCCCAGCATTTT.